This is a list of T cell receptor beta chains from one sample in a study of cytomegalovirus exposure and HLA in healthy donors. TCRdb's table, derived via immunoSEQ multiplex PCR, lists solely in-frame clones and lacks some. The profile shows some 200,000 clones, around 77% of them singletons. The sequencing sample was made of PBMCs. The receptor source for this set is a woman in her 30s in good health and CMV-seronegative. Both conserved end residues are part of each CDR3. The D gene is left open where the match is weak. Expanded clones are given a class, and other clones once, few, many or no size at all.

cdr3_nt: TGTGCCAGCAGCTTAATTGGGCAGACCGAATACACCTTC
cdr3_aa: CASSLIGQTEYTF
j_call: TRBJ1-2
clone_size: -
d_call: -
v_call: TRBV7-9

cdr3_nt: TGTGCCAGCAGCTTAGCGAGTGGAAACACCATATATTTT
cdr3_aa: CASSLASGNTIYF
j_call: TRBJ1-3
clone_size: -
d_call: -
v_call: TRBV7-3

cdr3_nt: TGTGCCAGCAGCTTGGTAGGGGGTGAGACCCAGTACTTC
cdr3_aa: CASSLVGGETQYF
j_call: TRBJ2-5
clone_size: few
d_call: -
v_call: TRBV5-6

cdr3_nt: TGTGCCAGCAGCCGGACTAGCGGGATTTCCTACGAGCAGTACTTC
cdr3_aa: CASSRTSGISYEQYF
j_call: TRBJ2-7
clone_size: -
d_call: TRBD2
v_call: TRBV4-2

cdr3_nt: TGTGCCGCAGCTAGAGGGCCTGGAAACACCATATATTTT
cdr3_aa: CAAARGPGNTIYF
j_call: TRBJ1-3
clone_size: -
d_call: -
v_call: TRBV2

cdr3_nt: TGTGCCAGCACCGTGACAGGACATCATAGCAATCAGCCCCAGCATTTT
cdr3_aa: CASTVTGHHSNQPQHF
j_call: TRBJ1-5
clone_size: -
d_call: -
v_call: TRBV6-9

cdr3_nt: TGCGCCAGCGCGGGGACGGAGAACACTGAAGCTTTCTTT
cdr3_aa: CASAGTENTEAFF
j_call: TRBJ1-1
clone_size: -
d_call: -
v_call: TRBV5-1

cdr3_nt: TGTGCCAGCAGTCAGCGTGACAGCAGCAACTATGGCTACACCTTC
cdr3_aa: CASSQRDSSNYGYTF
j_call: TRBJ1-2
clone_size: -
d_call: -
v_call: TRBV27

cdr3_nt: TGTGCCAGCAGGGGGGGACTAGCGAGCTCCTACGAGCAGTACTTC
cdr3_aa: CASRGGLASSYEQYF
j_call: TRBJ2-7
clone_size: few
d_call: TRBD2
v_call: TRBV5-4

cdr3_nt: TGCGCCAGCAGCCAGTCTCTTAGCTCCTACGAGCAGTACTTC
cdr3_aa: CASSQSLSSYEQYF
j_call: TRBJ2-7
clone_size: -
d_call: -
v_call: TRBV4-1

cdr3_nt: TGTGCCAGCAGTTTGGGACTAGCGGGAGGCGAGCAGTACTTC
cdr3_aa: CASSLGLAGGEQYF
j_call: TRBJ2-7
clone_size: few
d_call: TRBD2
v_call: TRBV28

cdr3_nt: TGTGCCTGGACCTACCCCTTGGGGAGGTGGGAGACCCAGTACTTC
cdr3_aa: CAWTYPLGRWETQYF
j_call: TRBJ2-5
clone_size: few
d_call: -
v_call: TRBV30

cdr3_nt: TGCGCCAGCAGCTATAAAACAGGGGGCGCCGCTGGAAACACCATATATTTT
cdr3_aa: CASSYKTGGAAGNTIYF
j_call: TRBJ1-3
clone_size: -
d_call: TRBD1
v_call: TRBV5-1

cdr3_nt: TGCGCCAGCAGTCGTGACAGGGAGAACACTGAAGCTTTCTTT
cdr3_aa: CASSRDRENTEAFF
j_call: TRBJ1-1
clone_size: -
d_call: TRBD1
v_call: TRBV5-1

cdr3_nt: TGCGCCAGCAGCCAAGTTCACCGTTCGACAGGGGGATCCACTGAAGCTTTCTTT
cdr3_aa: CASSQVHRSTGGSTEAFF
j_call: TRBJ1-1
clone_size: -
d_call: TRBD1
v_call: TRBV4-1

cdr3_nt: TGTGCCTGGGGGAACAGGGCCTACGAGCAGTACTTC
cdr3_aa: CAWGNRAYEQYF
j_call: TRBJ2-7
clone_size: -
d_call: -
v_call: TRBV30

cdr3_nt: TGTGCCAGCGGACGAGGGGGCAGATACTATGGCTACACCTTC
cdr3_aa: CASGRGGRYYGYTF
j_call: TRBJ1-2
clone_size: -
d_call: TRBD1
v_call: TRBV5-8

cdr3_nt: TGTGCCAGCAGCTTATCAGGGGGCCGGGAGACCCAGTACTTC
cdr3_aa: CASSLSGGRETQYF
j_call: TRBJ2-5
clone_size: -
d_call: TRBD1
v_call: TRBV7-6

cdr3_nt: TGTGCCAGCAGCTTATTAGCGGGAGAAGAGACCCAGTACTTC
cdr3_aa: CASSLLAGEETQYF
j_call: TRBJ2-5
clone_size: -
d_call: TRBD2
v_call: TRBV5-4

cdr3_nt: TGTGCCAGCAGCTTAGTGGCAGGTTATCAAGAGACCCAGTACTTC
cdr3_aa: CASSLVAGYQETQYF
j_call: TRBJ2-5
clone_size: -
d_call: -
v_call: TRBV7-9

cdr3_nt: TGTGCCAGCAGCCCGGAGGCTAACTATGGCTACCCCTTC
cdr3_aa: CASSPEANYGYPF
j_call: TRBJ1-2
clone_size: few
d_call: -
v_call: TRBV6-6

cdr3_nt: TGTGCCAGCAGTTTTGACAGCTCCTACAATGAGCAGTTCTTC
cdr3_aa: CASSFDSSYNEQFF
j_call: TRBJ2-1
clone_size: -
d_call: -
v_call: TRBV27

cdr3_nt: TGTGCCAGCAGCCCCCACCCCCAGTCCTACGAGCAGTACTTC
cdr3_aa: CASSPHPQSYEQYF
j_call: TRBJ2-7
clone_size: -
d_call: -
v_call: TRBV4-2

cdr3_nt: TGTGCCAGCAGCGACGGACTAGCGGGAGTTGAGCAGTTCTTC
cdr3_aa: CASSDGLAGVEQFF
j_call: TRBJ2-1
clone_size: few
d_call: TRBD2
v_call: TRBV5-4

cdr3_nt: TGTGCCAGCAGCTTAGAGGCGGACAGATCTTACGAGCAGTACTTC
cdr3_aa: CASSLEADRSYEQYF
j_call: TRBJ2-7
clone_size: -
d_call: -
v_call: TRBV11-2

cdr3_nt: TGTGCCAGTAGCCCACTACTCACCGGGACTAGCGGGAGGGAGCAGTACTTC
cdr3_aa: CASSPLLTGTSGREQYF
j_call: TRBJ2-7
clone_size: -
d_call: TRBD2
v_call: TRBV19

cdr3_nt: TGTGCCAGCAGTCGCGGGACTAGCGCGACCGGGGAGCTGTTTTTT
cdr3_aa: CASSRGTSATGELFF
j_call: TRBJ2-2
clone_size: -
d_call: TRBD2
v_call: TRBV6-5

cdr3_nt: TGTGCCAGCAGTTACGGGACTAGCGACACCGGGGAGCTGTTTTTT
cdr3_aa: CASSYGTSDTGELFF
j_call: TRBJ2-2
clone_size: -
d_call: TRBD2
v_call: TRBV6-5

cdr3_nt: TGCGCCAGCAGCCAAACAGGGGGCGCGGGAATGAACACTGAAGCTTTCTTT
cdr3_aa: CASSQTGGAGMNTEAFF
j_call: TRBJ1-1
clone_size: -
d_call: TRBD1
v_call: TRBV5-1

cdr3_nt: TGCGCCAGCAGCACTAAATTCCCCACAGATACGCAGTATTTT
cdr3_aa: CASSTKFPTDTQYF
j_call: TRBJ2-3
clone_size: -
d_call: -
v_call: TRBV5-1

cdr3_nt: TGTGCCAGCAGTGAACAGGGGGCTCAGCCCCAGCATTTT
cdr3_aa: CASSEQGAQPQHF
j_call: TRBJ1-5
clone_size: once
d_call: TRBD1
v_call: TRBV2

cdr3_nt: TGTGCCAGCAGCCTTGGGGTGAGCGGTGAAAAACTGTTTTTT
cdr3_aa: CASSLGVSGEKLFF
j_call: TRBJ1-4
clone_size: -
d_call: -
v_call: TRBV7-9